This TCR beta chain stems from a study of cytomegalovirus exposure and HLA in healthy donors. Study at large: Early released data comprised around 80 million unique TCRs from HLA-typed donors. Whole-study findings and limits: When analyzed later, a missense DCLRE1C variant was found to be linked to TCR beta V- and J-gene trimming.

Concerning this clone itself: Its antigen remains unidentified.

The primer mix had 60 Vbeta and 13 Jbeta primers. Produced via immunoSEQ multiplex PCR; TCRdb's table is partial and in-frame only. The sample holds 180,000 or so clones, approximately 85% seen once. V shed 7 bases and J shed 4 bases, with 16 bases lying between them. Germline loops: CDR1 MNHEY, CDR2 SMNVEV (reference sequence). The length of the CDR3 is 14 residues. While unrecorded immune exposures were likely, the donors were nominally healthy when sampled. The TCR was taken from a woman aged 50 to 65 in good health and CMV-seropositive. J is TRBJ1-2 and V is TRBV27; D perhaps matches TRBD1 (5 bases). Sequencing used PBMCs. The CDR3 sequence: CASTPRQGIYGYTF. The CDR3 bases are TGTGCCAGCACCCCCCGGCAGGGAATCTATGGCTACACCTTC.